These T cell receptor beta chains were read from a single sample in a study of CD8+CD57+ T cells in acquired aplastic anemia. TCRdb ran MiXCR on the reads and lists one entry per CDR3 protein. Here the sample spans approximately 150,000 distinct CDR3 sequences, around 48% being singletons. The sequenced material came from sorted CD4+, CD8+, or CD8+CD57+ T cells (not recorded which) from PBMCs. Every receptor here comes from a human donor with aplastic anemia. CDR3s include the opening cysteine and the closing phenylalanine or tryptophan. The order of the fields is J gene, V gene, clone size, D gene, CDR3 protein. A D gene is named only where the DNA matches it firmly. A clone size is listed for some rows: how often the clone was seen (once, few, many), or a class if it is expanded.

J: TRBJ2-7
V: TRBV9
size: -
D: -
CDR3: CASSPRGSGTYEQYF

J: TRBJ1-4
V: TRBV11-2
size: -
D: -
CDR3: CASSARVATNEKLFF

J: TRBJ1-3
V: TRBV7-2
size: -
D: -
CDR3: CASSLRRQNTIYF

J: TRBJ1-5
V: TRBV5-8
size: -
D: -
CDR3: CASSPRIPSNQPQHF

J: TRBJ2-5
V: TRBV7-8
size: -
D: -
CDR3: CASSVVAIPETQYF

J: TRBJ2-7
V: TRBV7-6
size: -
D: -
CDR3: CASSFGESYEQYF

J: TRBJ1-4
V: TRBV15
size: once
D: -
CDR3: CATSRVGGYEKLFF

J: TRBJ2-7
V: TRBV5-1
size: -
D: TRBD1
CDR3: CASSPRTGEYEQYF

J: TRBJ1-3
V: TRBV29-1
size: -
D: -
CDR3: CSVELEAISGNTIYF

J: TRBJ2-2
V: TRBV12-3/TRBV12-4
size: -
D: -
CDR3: CASVAGELFF

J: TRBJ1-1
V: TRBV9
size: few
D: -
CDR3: CASSGDEAFF

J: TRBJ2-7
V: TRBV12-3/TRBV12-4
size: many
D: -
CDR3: CASSLELGTREYF

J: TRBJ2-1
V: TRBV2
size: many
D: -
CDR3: CASWDAGNEQFF

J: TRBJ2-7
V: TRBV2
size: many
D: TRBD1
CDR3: CASSVLGQGTKEQYF

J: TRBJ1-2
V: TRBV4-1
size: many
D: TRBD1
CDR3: CASSPIGQGYGYTF

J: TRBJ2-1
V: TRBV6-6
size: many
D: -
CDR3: CASSYGLSSYNEQFF

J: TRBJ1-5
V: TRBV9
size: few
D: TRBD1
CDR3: CASSVGTGGNNQPQHF

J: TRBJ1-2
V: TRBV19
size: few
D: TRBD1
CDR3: CASSILTGANQHYGYTF

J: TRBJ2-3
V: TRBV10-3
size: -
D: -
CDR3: CAIKPDTDTQYF

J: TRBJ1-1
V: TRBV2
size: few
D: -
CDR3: CASSWAKMNTEAFF